The clone carrying this TCR beta chain was counted a single time. The antigen is undetermined. The record originates from a study of blood T cells in healthy people across ages. CDR3 length: 13 residues. From germline, CDR1 is DFQATT and CDR2 SNEGSKA (reference sequence). V was cut by 6 bases and J by 2 bases, with 14 bases left in between. Findings of the study overall: Among long-lived donors, naive CD4+ cells were more numerous and diversity higher than in aged donors.

Each individual donor underwent a draw of ten milliliters of peripheral blood. The authors ran a second PCR of roughly 6 to 12 cycles using a sample-barcoded 5' primer and a J-beta primer mix. TCRdb analysed the 5' RACE reads with MiXCR anew, one entry per CDR3 protein. Of 630,000 or so distinct CDR3 sequences listed, about 30% are singletons. The material sequenced was blood. This TCR was sampled from a woman at least 80 years old in good health. The chain is built from TRBV20-1 and TRBJ2-7; D unclear. The CDR3, as DNA: TGCAGTGCGAGCAGACAAGGGACCTACGAGCAGTACTTC. Its translation is CSASRQGTYEQYF.